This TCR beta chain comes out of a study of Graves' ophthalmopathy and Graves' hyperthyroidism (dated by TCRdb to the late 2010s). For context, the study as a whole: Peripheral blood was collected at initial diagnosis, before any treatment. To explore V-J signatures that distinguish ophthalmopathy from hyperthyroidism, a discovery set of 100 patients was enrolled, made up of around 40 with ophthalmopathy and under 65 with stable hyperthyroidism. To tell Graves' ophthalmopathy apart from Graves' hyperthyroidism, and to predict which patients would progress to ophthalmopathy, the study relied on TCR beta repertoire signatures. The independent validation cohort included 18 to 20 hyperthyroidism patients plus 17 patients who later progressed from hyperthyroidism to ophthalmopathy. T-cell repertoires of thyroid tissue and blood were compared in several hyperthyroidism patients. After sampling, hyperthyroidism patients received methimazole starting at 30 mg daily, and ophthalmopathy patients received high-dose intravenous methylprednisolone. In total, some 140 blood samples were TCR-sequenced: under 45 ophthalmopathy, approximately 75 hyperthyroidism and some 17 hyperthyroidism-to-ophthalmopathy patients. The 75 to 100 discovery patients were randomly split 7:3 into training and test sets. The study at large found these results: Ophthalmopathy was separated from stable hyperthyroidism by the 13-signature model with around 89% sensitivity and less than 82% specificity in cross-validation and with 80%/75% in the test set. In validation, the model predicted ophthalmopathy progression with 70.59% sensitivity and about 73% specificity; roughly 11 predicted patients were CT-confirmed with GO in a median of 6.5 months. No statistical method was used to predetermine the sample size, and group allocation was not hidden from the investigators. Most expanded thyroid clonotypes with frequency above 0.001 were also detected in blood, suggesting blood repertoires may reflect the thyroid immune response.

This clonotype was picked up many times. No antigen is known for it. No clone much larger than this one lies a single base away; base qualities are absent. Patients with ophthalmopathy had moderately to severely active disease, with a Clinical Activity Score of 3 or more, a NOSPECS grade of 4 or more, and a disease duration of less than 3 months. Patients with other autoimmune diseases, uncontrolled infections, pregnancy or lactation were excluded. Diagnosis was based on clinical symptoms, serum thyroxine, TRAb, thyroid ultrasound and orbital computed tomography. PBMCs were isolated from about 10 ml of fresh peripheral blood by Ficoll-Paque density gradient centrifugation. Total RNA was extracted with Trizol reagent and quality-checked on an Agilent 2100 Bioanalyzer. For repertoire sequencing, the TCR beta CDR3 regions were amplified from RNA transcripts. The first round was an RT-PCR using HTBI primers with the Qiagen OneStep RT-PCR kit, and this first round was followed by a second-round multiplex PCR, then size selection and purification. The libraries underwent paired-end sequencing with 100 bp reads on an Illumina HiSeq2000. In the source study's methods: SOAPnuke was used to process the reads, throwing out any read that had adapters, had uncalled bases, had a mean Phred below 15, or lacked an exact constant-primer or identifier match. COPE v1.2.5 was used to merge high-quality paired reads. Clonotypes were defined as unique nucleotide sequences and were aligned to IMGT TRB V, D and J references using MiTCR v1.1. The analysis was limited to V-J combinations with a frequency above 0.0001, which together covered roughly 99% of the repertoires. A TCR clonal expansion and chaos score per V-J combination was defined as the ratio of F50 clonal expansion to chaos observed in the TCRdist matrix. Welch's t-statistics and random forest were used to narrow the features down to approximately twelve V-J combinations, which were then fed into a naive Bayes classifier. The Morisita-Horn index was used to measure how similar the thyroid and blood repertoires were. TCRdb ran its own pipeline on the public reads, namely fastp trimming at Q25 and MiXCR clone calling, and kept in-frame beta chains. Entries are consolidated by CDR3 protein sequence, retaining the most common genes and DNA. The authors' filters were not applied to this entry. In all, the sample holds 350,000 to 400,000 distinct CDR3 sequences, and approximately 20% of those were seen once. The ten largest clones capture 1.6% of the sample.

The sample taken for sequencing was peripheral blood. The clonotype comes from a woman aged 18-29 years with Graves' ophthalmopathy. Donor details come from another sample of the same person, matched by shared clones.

The sequence in DNA is TGTGCCAGCAGCCAACAGGGACCTCAAACACGGCAGTACTTC. Translation gives CASSQQGPQTRQYF. The rearranged chain carries TRBV7-9 and TRBJ2-7, with a tentative D gene TRBD1 over 6 matching bases. The CDR3 runs 14 residues from the cysteine to the phenylalanine. Only the CDR3 part of the read is kept: 42 bases, read in frame from the first base. CDR1 and CDR2 were assigned from the germline V gene (reference sequence) as SEHNR and FQNEAQ. V drops 5 bases and J drops 9 bases, leaving 20 bases in between. With all but the CDR3 taken from the reference TRBV7-9 and TRBJ2-7 genes, the full variable domain is: DTGVSQNPRHKITKRGQNVTFRCDPISEHNRLYWYRQTLGQGPEFLTYFQNEAQLEKSRLLSDRFSAERPKGSFSTLEIQRTEQGDSAMYLCASSQQGPQTRQYFGPGTRLTVT.